This T cell receptor (beta chain) was captured by sequencing in a study of blood T cell repertoires in COVID-19. Study at large: Acute and convalescent COVID-19 samples came from the United States, Italy and Spain. The cDNA or gDNA used as material had been derived from T cells, B-cell-depleted T cells, or PBMCs.

Germline-derived CDR1 and CDR2 are SGHDT and YYEEEE. The CDR3 extends over 13 amino acids. V trimming: 7 bases; J trimming: 2 bases; junction bases outside the gene matches: 2. Authors' data handling: Estimation of nucleated cell counts relied on the amplification of reference gene primers. Sequenced by immunoSEQ multiplex PCR; TCRdb stores in-frame clones only, minus some. Clone size and V and J calls were adopted from that table, with D and trimming inferred from the DNA. The sample lists fewer than 90,000 clones; roughly 86% were seen once. V usage is TRBV5-6 and J usage is TRBJ2-1, with 8 bases matching TRBD2. The clonotype originates from a man aged 65 to 85 with acute or convalescent COVID-19. The sample comprised peripheral blood. The CDR3 reads CASRGGAYNEQFF. CDR3 bases: TGTGCCAGCCGGGGGGGCGCCTACAATGAGCAGTTCTTC.